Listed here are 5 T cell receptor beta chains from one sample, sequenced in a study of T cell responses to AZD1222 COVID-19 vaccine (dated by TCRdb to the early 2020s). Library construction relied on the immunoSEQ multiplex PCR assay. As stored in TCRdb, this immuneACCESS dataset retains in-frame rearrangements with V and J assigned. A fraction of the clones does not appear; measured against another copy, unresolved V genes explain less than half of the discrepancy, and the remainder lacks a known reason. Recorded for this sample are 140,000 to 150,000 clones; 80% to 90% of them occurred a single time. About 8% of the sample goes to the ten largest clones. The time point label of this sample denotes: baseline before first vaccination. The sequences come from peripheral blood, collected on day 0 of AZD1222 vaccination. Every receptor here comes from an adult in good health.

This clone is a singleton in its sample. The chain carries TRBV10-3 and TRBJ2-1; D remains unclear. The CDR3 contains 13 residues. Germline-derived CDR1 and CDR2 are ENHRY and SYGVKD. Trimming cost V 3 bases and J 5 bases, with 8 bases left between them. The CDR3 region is CAISDRSNNEQFF. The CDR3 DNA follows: TGTGCCATCAGTGACAGGTCTAACAATGAGCAGTTCTTC.

The CDR3 DNA is TGTGCCAGCAGTCAAGTTACCGGGGAGCTGTTTTTT. The encoded protein is CASSQVTGELFF. This chain connects TRBV27 to TRBJ2-2; D gene ambiguous. The CDR3 contains 12 residues. From germline, CDR1 is MNHEY and CDR2 SMNVEV (reference sequence). Trimming took off 5 bases at V and 5 bases at J, with 6 bases between the two ends.

The CDR3 DNA follows: TGTGCCAGCAGTTCACGCCTCGGGGGATCATATGGCTACACCTTC. Its translation is CASSSRLGGSYGYTF. J is TRBJ1-2 and V is TRBV28, with D possibly TRBD1 on 5 matching bases. Trimming removed 4 bases from V and 5 bases from J, with 17 bases in between. The CDR3 consists of 15 residues. In germline, CDR1 is MDHEN, CDR2 SYDVKM.

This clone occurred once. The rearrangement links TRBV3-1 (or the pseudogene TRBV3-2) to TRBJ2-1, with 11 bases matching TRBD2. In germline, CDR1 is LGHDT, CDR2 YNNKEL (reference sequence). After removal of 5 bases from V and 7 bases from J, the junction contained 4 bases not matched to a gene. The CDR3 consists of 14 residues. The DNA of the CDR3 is TGTGCCAGCAGCTTTGGACTAGCGGGTAATGAGCAGTTCTTC. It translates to CASSFGLAGNEQFF.

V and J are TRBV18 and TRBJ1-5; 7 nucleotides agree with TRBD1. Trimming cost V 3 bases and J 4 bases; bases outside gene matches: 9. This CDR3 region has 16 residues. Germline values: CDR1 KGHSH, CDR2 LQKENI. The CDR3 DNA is TGTGCCAGCTCACCGTTTCCGGGACAGATAAATCAGCCCCAGCATTTT. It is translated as CASSPFPGQINQPQHF.